This entry lists 12 T cell receptor beta chains sequenced from one sample in a study of T cells expressing NK-cell markers (dated by TCRdb to the early 2020s). The library was made by 5' RACE. For sequencing, an Illumina HiSeq 2000 was employed. TCRdb reprocessed the reads; each CDR3 protein sequence makes one entry, and DNA is unavailable. The sample table gives under 500,000 distinct CDR3 sequences. Of the sample, 7.3% falls within the top ten clones. The source material was blood T cells: a sorted CD56 or NKG2C T cell subset, CD4+ or CD8+ T cells, or bulk PBMC T cells (not recorded which). The receptors originated from a woman between 18 and 69 years old in good health.

The V gene is TRBV5-1, the J gene TRBJ2-3. This CDR3 is 15 amino acids long. Germline V lookup: CDR1 SGHRS, CDR2 YFSETQ. The CDR3 here is CASSFAGTGTDTQYF.

The chain employs TRBV7-9 and TRBJ1-2. The germline gives CDR1 SEHNR, CDR2 FQNEAQ (reference sequence). This CDR3 contains 15 residues. This CDR3 reads CASRYSIAGIYGYTF.

This chain joins TRBV3-1 and TRBJ1-1; TCRdb's assignment of TRBD1 cannot be checked, as there is no DNA. Germline loops: CDR1 LGHDT, CDR2 YNNKEL (reference sequence). The CDR3 runs 15 residues. The CDR3 is CASSLFWGENTEAFF.

The V call is TRBV12-3 or TRBV12-4, the J call TRBJ1-5; absent DNA, TCRdb's TRBD1 call cannot be checked. This CDR3 spans 15 amino acids. CDR3 protein: CASSPGTGRIGPQHF.

The genes are TRBV7-8 and TRBJ1-1. This CDR3 spans 19 amino acids. Germline-derived CDR1 and CDR2 are SGHVS and FQNEAQ. CDR3 region: CASSLGLRTRRDMNTEAFF.

The V gene is TRBV6-5, the J gene TRBJ1-5; the D call from TCRdb, TRBD1, cannot be confirmed without DNA. From germline, CDR1 is MNHEY and CDR2 SVGAGI. The CDR3 runs to 16 residues. The CDR3 loop reads CASSSTGGWYGQPQHF.

The V call is TRBV19, the J call TRBJ1-1. This CDR3 contains 15 residues. Germline lookup yields CDR1 LNHDA and CDR2 SQIVND (reference sequence). CDR3 loop: CAVSGDSGFPTEAFF.

The chain uses TRBV20-1 and TRBJ2-5. CDR1 is DFQATT and CDR2 is SNEGSKA in the germline V gene (reference sequence). This CDR3 has 15 amino acids. CDR3 residues: CSARDAAGGLETQYF.

The chain uses TRBV29-1 and TRBJ2-7; TCRdb indicates TRBD1, and absent DNA this call remains unverified. CDR3 length: 13 amino acids. Looked up from germline, CDR1 is SQVTM and CDR2 is ANQGSEA. CDR3 region: CSASGTGSYEQYF.

This rearrangement joins TRBV20-1 to TRBJ1-1; TCRdb gives TRBD1 as the D gene, but with no DNA this cannot be confirmed. The CDR3 length is 15 residues. Germline V gene sequence: CDR1 DFQATT, CDR2 SNEGSKA (reference sequence). The CDR3 protein is CSARDPPRGPQEAFF.

The CDR3 spells CASSSTRMHEQFF. The chain links TRBV28 to TRBJ2-1. The CDR3 is 13 amino acids. The V gene's germline CDR1 is MDHEN and CDR2 SYDVKM.

CDR3 residues: CASSVAGRASGNTIYF. This sequence joins TRBV9 and TRBJ1-3. This CDR3 is built from 16 residues. Germline CDR1 is SGDLS and CDR2 is YYNGEE.